This T cell receptor beta chain is from a study of CD8+CD57+ T cells in acquired aplastic anemia. V dropped 5 bases and J dropped 4 bases, with 15 bases sitting between them. The germline V gene has CDR1 DFQATT and CDR2 SNEGSKA (reference sequence). The CDR3 covers 14 residues. CD8+CD57+ cell expansion had been shown by flow cytometry in patients chosen for sequencing. Profiling of TCR beta VDJ combinations and CDR3 sequences used genomic DNA as template. TCRdb re-analysed the reads in MiXCR, keeping a single row per CDR3 protein. The sample includes roughly 200,000 distinct CDR3 sequences, around 63% seen only once; the top ten take approximately 46%.

The sequenced material came from sorted CD4+, CD8+, or CD8+CD57+ T cells (not recorded which) from PBMCs. The J gene is TRBJ1-5, the V gene TRBV20-1, with D perhaps TRBD1 (5 bases). The sequence was collected from a human donor with aplastic anemia. DNA for the CDR3: TGCAGTGCTGGGCTGGGGGGAGGGAATCAGCCCCAGCATTTT. Residues: CSAGLGGGNQPQHF.